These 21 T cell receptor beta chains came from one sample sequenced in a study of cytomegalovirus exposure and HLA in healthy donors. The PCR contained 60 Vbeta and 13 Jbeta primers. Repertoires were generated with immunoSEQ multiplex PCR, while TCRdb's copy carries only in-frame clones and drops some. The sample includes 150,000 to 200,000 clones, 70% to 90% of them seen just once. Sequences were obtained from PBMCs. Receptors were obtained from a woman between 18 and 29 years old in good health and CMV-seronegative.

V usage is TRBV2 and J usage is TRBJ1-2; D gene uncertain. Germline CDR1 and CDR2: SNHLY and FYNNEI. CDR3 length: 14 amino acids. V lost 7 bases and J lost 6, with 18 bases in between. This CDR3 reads CASNGVFVIDGYTF. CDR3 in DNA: TGTGCCAGCAACGGGGTATTTGTTATTGATGGCTACACCTTC.

CDR3 sequence (DNA): TGTGCCACCAGCCGGGACTACCGGGCCACCCATGGCTACACCTTC. It yields the protein CATSRDYRATHGYTF. V and J are TRBV15 and TRBJ1-2, with a tentative D call TRBD1 (5 bases). V gave up 5 bases and J gave up 6 bases, with 19 bases separating them. CDR3 size: 15 residues. Germline CDR1 is LNHNV and CDR2 is YYDKDF (reference sequence).

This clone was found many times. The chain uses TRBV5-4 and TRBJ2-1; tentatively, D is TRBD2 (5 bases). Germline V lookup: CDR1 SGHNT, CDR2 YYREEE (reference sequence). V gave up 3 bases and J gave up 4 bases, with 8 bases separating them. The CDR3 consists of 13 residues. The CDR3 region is CASSYTSYNEQFF. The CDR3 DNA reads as TGTGCCAGCAGCTATACTAGTTACAATGAGCAGTTCTTC.

The CDR3: CASSFLGQSSYEQYF. The CDR3 bases are TGTGCCAGCAGTTTCCTCGGACAGAGCTCCTACGAGCAGTACTTC. The genes are TRBV6-5 and TRBJ2-7; D is perhaps TRBD1 (6 bases). Germline lookup yields CDR1 MNHEY and CDR2 SVGAGI. V lost 4 bases and J lost 0, with 13 bases in between. The CDR3 runs 15 residues.

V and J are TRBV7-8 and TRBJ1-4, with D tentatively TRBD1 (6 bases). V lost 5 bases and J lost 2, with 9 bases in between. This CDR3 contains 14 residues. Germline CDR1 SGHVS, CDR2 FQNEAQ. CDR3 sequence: CASSIQGTNEKLFF. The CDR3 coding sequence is TGTGCCAGCAGCATACAGGGTACTAATGAAAAACTGTTTTTT.

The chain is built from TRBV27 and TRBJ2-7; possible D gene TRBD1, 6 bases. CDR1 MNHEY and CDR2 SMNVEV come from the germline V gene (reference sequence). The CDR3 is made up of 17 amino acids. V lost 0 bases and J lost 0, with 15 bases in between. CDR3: CASSLSGHGLPSYEQYF. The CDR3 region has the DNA TGTGCCAGCAGTTTATCGGGACATGGGCTCCCCTCCTACGAGCAGTACTTC.

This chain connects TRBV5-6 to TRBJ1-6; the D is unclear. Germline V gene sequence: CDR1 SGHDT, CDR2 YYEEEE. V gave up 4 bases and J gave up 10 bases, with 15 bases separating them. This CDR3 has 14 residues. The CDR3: CASSLAASGSPLHF. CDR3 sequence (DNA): TGTGCCAGCAGCCTCGCGGCCTCCGGGTCACCCCTCCACTTT.

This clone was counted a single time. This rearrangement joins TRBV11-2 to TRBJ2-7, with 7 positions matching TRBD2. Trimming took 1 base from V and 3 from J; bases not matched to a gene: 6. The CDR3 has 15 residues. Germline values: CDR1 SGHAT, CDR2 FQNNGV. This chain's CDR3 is CASSLGGQRDYEQYF. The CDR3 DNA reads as TGTGCCAGCAGCTTAGGCGGGCAGCGGGACTACGAGCAGTACTTC.

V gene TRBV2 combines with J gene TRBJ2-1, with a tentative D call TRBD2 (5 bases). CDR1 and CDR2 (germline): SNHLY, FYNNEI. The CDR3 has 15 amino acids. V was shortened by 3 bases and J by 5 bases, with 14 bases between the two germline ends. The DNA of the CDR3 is TGTGCCAGCAGTGAGAGGGTAGCCGAAAACAATGAGCAGTTCTTC. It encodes CASSERVAENNEQFF.

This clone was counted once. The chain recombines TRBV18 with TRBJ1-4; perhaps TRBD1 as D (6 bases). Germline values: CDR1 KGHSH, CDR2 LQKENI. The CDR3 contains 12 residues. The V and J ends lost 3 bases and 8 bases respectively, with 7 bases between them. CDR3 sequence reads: CASSPDREKLFF. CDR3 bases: TGTGCCAGCTCACCTGACAGGGAAAAACTGTTTTTT.

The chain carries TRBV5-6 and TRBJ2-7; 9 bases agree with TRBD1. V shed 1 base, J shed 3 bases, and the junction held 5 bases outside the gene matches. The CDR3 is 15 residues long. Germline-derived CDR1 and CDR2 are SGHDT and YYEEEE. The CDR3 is CASSLWDRDFYEQYF. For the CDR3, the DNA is TGTGCCAGCAGCTTGTGGGACAGGGATTTCTACGAGCAGTACTTC. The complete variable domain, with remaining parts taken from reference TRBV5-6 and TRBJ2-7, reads DAGVTQSPTHLIKTRGQQVTLRCSPKSGHDTVSWYQQALGQGPQFIFQYYEEEERQRGNFPDRFSGHQFPNYSSELNVNALLLGDSALYLCASSLWDRDFYEQYFGPGTRLTVT.

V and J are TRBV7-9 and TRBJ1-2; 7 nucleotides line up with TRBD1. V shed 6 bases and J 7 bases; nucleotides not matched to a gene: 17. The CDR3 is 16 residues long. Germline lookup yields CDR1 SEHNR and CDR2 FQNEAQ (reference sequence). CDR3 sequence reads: CASSNSGTEIIGGYTF. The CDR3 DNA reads TGTGCCAGCAGTAACTCCGGGACAGAGATAATAGGTGGCTACACCTTC.

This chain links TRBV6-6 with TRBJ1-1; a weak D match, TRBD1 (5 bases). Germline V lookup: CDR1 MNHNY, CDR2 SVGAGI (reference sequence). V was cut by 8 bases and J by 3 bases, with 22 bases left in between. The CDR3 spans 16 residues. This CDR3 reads CASPPAHRGGDTEAFF. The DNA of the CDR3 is TGTGCCAGCCCGCCGGCACATAGGGGCGGGGACACTGAAGCTTTCTTT.

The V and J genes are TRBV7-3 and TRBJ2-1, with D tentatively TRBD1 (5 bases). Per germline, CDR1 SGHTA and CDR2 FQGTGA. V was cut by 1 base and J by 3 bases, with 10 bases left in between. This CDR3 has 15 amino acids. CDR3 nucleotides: TGTGCCAGCAGCTTAATGTACACAGGCTACAATGAGCAGTTCTTC. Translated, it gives CASSLMYTGYNEQFF.

CDR3 coding DNA: TGTGCCAGCAGTTACCGGGTGAACTATGGCTACACCTTC. Protein: CASSYRVNYGYTF. The rearrangement uses TRBV6-5 and TRBJ1-2; D ambiguous. The CDR3 spans 13 residues. Per the germline V gene, CDR1 is MNHEY and CDR2 is SVGAGI. Trimming took off 2 bases at V and 2 bases at J, with 6 bases between the two ends.

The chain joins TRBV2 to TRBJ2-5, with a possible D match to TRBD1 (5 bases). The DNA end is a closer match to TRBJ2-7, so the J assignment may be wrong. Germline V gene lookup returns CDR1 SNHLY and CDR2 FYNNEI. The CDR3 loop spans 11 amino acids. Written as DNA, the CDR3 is TGTGCCAGCGCGCAGGGATACGAGCAGTACTTC. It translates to CASAQGYEQYF.

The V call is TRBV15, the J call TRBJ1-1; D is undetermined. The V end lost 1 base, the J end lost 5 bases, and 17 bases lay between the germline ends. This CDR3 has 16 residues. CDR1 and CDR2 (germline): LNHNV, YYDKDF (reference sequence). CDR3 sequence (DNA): TGTGCCACCAGCAGAGGCGGGTATAGGGAGGGTACTGAAGCTTTCTTT. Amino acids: CATSRGGYREGTEAFF.

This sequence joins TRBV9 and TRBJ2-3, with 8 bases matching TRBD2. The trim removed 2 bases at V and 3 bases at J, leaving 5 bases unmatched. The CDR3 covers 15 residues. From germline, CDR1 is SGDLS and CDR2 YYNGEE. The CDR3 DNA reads TGTGCCAGCAGCGTTCAAGCGGGAGTGACAGATACGCAGTATTTT. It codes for CASSVQAGVTDTQYF.

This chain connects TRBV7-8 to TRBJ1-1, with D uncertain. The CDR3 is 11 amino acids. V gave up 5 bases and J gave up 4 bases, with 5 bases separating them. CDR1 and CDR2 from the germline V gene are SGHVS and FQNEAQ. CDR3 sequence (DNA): TGTGCCAGCAGCCGCGGCACTGAAGCTTTCTTT. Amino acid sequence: CASSRGTEAFF.

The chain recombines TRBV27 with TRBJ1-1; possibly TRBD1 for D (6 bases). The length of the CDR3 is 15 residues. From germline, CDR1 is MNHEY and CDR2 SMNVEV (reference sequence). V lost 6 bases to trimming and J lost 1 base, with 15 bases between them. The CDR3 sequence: CASSPPRDKNTEAFF. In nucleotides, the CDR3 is TGTGCCAGCAGCCCCCCACGGGACAAGAACACTGAAGCTTTCTTT.

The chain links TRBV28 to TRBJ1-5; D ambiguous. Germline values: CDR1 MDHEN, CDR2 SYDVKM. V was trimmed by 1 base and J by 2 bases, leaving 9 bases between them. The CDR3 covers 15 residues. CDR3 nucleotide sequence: TGTGCCAGCAGTTTATTCACTCCCGGCAATCAGCCCCAGCATTTT. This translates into CASSLFTPGNQPQHF.